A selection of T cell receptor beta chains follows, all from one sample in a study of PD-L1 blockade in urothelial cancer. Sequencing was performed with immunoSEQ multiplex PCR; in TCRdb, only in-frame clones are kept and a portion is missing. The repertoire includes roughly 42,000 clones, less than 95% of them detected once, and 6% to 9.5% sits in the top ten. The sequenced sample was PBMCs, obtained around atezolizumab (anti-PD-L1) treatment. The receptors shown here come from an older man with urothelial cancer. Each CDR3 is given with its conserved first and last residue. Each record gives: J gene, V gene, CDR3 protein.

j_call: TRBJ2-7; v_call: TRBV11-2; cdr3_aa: CASSLGLAGVYEQYF
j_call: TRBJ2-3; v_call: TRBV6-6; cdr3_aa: CASSYSKVARADTQYF
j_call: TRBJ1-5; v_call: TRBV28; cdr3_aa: CASRETGGVNQPQHF
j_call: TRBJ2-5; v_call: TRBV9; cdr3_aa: CASNHGSGETQYF
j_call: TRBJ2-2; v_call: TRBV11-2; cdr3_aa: CASSLASPGELFF
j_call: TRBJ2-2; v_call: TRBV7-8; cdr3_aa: CASSSWTGGTGELFF
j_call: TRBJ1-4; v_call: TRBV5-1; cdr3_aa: CASSLDLGLTNEKLFF
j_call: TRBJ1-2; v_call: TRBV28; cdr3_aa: CASSFGDRPGQGYTF
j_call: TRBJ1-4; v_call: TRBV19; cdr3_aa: CASSIRGATTNEKLFF
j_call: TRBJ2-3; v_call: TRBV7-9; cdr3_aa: CASSSDWTSGTDTQYF
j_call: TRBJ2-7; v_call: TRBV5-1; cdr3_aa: CASSLQGSVGEQYF
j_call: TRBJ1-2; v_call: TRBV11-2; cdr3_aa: CASSDSGTRGYTF
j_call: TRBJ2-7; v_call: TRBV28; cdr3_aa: CASTSTGASEQYF
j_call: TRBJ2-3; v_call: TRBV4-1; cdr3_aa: CASSLHSGRGTGAPDTQYF
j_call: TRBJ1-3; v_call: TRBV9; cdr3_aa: CASSAGQGGIDGNTIYF
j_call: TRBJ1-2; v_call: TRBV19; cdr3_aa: CASSQSQGRYGYTF
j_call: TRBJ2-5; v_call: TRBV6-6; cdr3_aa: CASSAGTRETQYF
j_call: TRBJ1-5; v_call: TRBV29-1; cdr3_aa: CSAAGTGNQPQHF
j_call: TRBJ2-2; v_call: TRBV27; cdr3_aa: CASSLYFSAGELFF
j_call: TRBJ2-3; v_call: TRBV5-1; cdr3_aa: CASSRQADTDTQYF
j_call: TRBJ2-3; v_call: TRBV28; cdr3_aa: CASSLSTSGRFRDTQYF
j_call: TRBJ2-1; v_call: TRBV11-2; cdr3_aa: CASSYAASGTNNEQFF
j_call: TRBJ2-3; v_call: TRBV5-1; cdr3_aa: CASSWTSGLGNTQYF
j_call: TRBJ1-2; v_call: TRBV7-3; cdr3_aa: CASSLGLGYGYTF
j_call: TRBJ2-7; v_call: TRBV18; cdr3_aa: CASSPLGAGGNYEQYF
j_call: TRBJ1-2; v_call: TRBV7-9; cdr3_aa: CASSLAPASGQGVDGYTF
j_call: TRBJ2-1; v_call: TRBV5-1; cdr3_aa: CASSPEWKGGYNEQFF
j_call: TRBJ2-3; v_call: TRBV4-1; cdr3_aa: CASSQAEGLPYTADTQYF
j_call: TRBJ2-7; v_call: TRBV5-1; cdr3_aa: CASSGGTSAYSYEQYF
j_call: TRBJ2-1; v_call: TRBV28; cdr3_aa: CASSPSLGDNEQFF
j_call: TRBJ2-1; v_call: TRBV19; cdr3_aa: CASSIGLGGLSEQFF
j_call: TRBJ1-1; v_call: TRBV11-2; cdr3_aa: CASSLEPGKYTEAFF
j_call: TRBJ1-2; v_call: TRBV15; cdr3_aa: CATRGGNYGYTF
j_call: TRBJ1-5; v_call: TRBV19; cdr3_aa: CASSIDRSIRVNQPQHF
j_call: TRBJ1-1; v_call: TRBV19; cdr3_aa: CASSTRTANTEAFF